This entry lists 7 T cell receptor beta chains sequenced from one sample in a study of T cell repertoires in cytomegalovirus infection. TCRdb processed the reads anew with MiXCR; each CDR3 protein has one entry. The data contain hundreds of thousands of distinct CDR3 sequences, roughly 15% of them seen just once; the ten biggest clones take up approximately 12%. The specimen sequenced was PBMCs. These receptors were obtained from a human donor in good health (CMV status not recorded). Some clones in this sample may be carry-over from other donors' samples.

V usage is TRBV2 and J usage is TRBJ2-7; TRBD2 matches 11 bases. Germline V gene sequence: CDR1 SNHLY, CDR2 FYNNEI. This CDR3 spans 15 amino acids. J gave up 4 bases and V 3 bases, and 5 bases lay outside the gene matches. CDR3 nucleotides: TGTGCCAGCAGTGAGTCTAGCGGGGGGAATTACGAGCAGTACTTC. Its protein is CASSESSGGNYEQYF.

This clonotype was counted between two and nine times. V usage is TRBV24-1 and J usage is TRBJ2-3, with TRBD2 identical over 7 bases. Germline CDR1 reads KGHDR; CDR2 reads SFDVKD. The V segment lost 3 bases and the J segment 2 bases; nucleotides outside the gene matches: 7. This CDR3 region has 16 residues. The CDR3 sequence: CATSDLGSGPTDTQYF. CDR3 in DNA: TGTGCCACCAGTGATCTCGGTAGCGGGCCCACAGATACGCAGTATTTT.

This clonotype was counted only a few times. The gene calls are TRBV5-1 and TRBJ1-1; no clear D gene. Trimming removed 1 base at V and 3 bases at J, with 7 bases between. Per the germline V gene, CDR1 is SGHRS and CDR2 is YFSETQ. The CDR3 covers 13 residues. CDR3 coding DNA: TGCGCCAGCAGCTTGTTATCGGACACTGAAGCTTTCTTT. Translation: CASSLLSDTEAFF.

The V and J genes are TRBV24-1 and TRBJ1-5; TRBD1 might be the D (5 bases). Trimming removed 4 bases from V and 9 bases from J, with 18 bases in between. The CDR3 has 15 residues. Germline V gene lookup returns CDR1 KGHDR and CDR2 SFDVKD. CDR3 nucleotide sequence: TGTGCCACCAGTGAGACCAAAGGGGCCCGAGGGCCCCAGCATTTT. Its protein is CATSETKGARGPQHF.

This clonotype was seen a handful of times. The chain is built from TRBV11-1 and TRBJ2-1, with 14 positions matching TRBD2. J was trimmed by 2 bases and V by 6 bases; bases with no gene match: 9. The CDR3 loop spans 18 amino acids. The germline CDR1 and CDR2 sequences are SGHAT and FQDESV (reference sequence). The CDR3 reads CASSFSRLAGGTYNEQFF. The CDR3 bases are TGTGCCAGCAGTTTCTCTCGACTAGCGGGGGGGACCTACAATGAGCAGTTCTTC.

CDR3 DNA: TGTGCCAGCAGCGCTATGGGACCGGGACAGGGCAACACCGGGGAGCTGTTTTTT. This gives the protein CASSAMGPGQGNTGELFF. The chain carries TRBV9 and TRBJ2-2; TRBD1 agrees at 9 bases. The V and J ends lost 3 bases and 2 bases, in that order; junction bases with no gene match: 11. Germline V gene lookup returns CDR1 SGDLS and CDR2 YYNGEE. The CDR3 extends over 18 amino acids.

J is TRBJ2-1 and V is TRBV20-1; 9 positions agree with TRBD2. The CDR3 spans 13 residues. V trimming: 4 bases; J trimming: 6 bases; junction bases outside the gene matches: 4. The V gene's germline CDR1 is DFQATT and CDR2 SNEGSKA (reference sequence). The CDR3 region is CSATGLAPNEQFF. The CDR3, as DNA: TGCAGTGCTACGGGACTAGCTCCCAATGAGCAGTTCTTC.